A single sample is the source of the 14 T cell receptor beta chains below, sequenced in a study of T cells and Merkel cell carcinoma outcomes. Profiling relied on immunoSEQ multiplex PCR, and the TCRdb table lists in-frame clones only, not all of them. Of about 15,000 clones detected, roughly 76% appear once; the ten largest clones hold 7% to 9%. The sequencing sample was made of tumor tissue from Merkel cell carcinoma. These receptors all come from a human donor with Merkel cell carcinoma.

The V gene is TRBV7-3, the J gene TRBJ1-6, with a weak D call TRBD1 (5 bases). With 3 bases removed from V and 9 bases from J, the gap between germline ends came to 18 bases. Germline lookup yields CDR1 SGHTA and CDR2 FQGTGA. The CDR3 covers 16 residues. The CDR3 here is CASSFRGTGGSSPLHF. The CDR3 nucleotides are TGTGCCAGCAGCTTTCGAGGGACGGGAGGGAGTTCACCCCTCCACTTT. Supplemented by reference TRBV7-3 and TRBJ1-6, the full variable domain reads GAGVSQTPSNKVTEKGKYVELRCDPISGHTALYWYRQSLGQGPEFLIYFQGTGAADDSGLPNDRFFAVRPEGSVSTLKIQRTERGDSAVYLCASSFRGTGGSSPLHFGNGTRLTVT.

The J gene is TRBJ2-3, the V gene TRBV28; TRBD2 aligns across 8 bases. CDR1 is MDHEN and CDR2 is SYDVKM in the germline V gene. CDR3 length: 12 amino acids. The ends lost 10 bases at V and 3 bases at J; junction bases unmatched: 3. The CDR3 DNA sequence: TGTGCCACCAGACTAGCGACAGATACGCAGTATTTT. It codes for CATRLATDTQYF.

J is TRBJ2-2 and V is TRBV7-3, with 13 positions matching TRBD2. Germline V gene data show CDR1 as SGHTA and CDR2 as FQGTGA. J lost 5 bases, V lost 5 bases, and 8 bases had no gene match. The CDR3 length is 17 residues. In DNA, the CDR3 is TGTGCCAGCAGCCCGCGGACTAGCGGGGGAGGGACCGGGGAGCTGTTTTTT. Its protein is CASSPRTSGGGTGELFF.

The rearrangement links TRBV7-9 to TRBJ1-1; possibly TRBD1 for D (5 bases). This CDR3 has 16 amino acids. In germline, CDR1 is SEHNR, CDR2 FQNEAQ (reference sequence). The ends were cut back, 1 base at V and 5 bases at J, with 17 bases in the middle. This CDR3 is CASSLGGGLVKTEAFF. CDR3 DNA: TGTGCCAGCAGCTTAGGGGGGGGGTTAGTAAAGACTGAAGCTTTCTTT. Full variable domain (rest looked up from reference TRBV7-9 and TRBJ1-1): DTGVSQNPRHKITKRGQNVTFRCDPISEHNRLYWYRQTLGQGPEFLTYFQNEAQLEKSRLLSDRFSAERPKGSFSTLEIQRTEQGDSAMYLCASSLGGGLVKTEAFFGQGTRLTVV.

In nucleotides, the CDR3 is TGTGCCAGCTCAGAACAGGGGGCTGGTAGCAATCAGCCCCAGCATTTT. It encodes CASSEQGAGSNQPQHF. This chain links TRBV18 with TRBJ1-5, with TRBD1 matching 9 bases. Trimming took 5 bases from V and 0 from J; bases not matched to a gene: 5. The V gene's germline CDR1 is KGHSH and CDR2 LQKENI. The CDR3 covers 16 residues.

The chain combines TRBV5-1 with TRBJ2-2; D is possibly TRBD1 (5 bases). V lost 3 bases and J lost 4, with 7 bases in between. This CDR3 region has 13 residues. Germline lookup yields CDR1 SGHRS and CDR2 YFSETQ. This CDR3 reads CASSSRVTGELFF. As DNA, the CDR3 is TGCGCCAGCAGCTCCAGGGTCACCGGGGAGCTGTTTTTT.

V gene TRBV6-1 combines with J gene TRBJ1-2, with D possibly matching TRBD1 (5 bases). CDR1 MNHNS and CDR2 SASEGT come from the germline V gene. The CDR3 runs to 17 residues. Trimming removed 4 bases from V and 0 bases from J, with 18 bases in between. CDR3 residues: CASSGIGAITTNYGYTF. The CDR3 DNA reads TGTGCCAGCAGTGGAATAGGGGCGATAACCACTAACTATGGCTACACCTTC.

The chain joins TRBV18 to TRBJ2-3; D gene uncertain. V lost 3 bases to trimming and J lost 4 bases, with 8 bases between them. This CDR3 is 13 amino acids long. Per germline, CDR1 KGHSH and CDR2 LQKENI. CDR3 sequence: CASSPVSADTQYF. CDR3 nucleotide sequence: TGTGCCAGCTCACCGGTCAGCGCAGATACGCAGTATTTT.

V is TRBV7-3 and J is TRBJ1-3, with D unclear. Germline V gives CDR1 SGHTA, CDR2 FQGTGA. The CDR3 is 13 amino acids. V was pared by 3 bases and J by 9 bases, with 12 bases between. CDR3 nucleotide sequence: TGTGCCAGCAGCTTTGGGAAAGGAGGCACCATATATTTT. Its protein is CASSFGKGGTIYF.

J is TRBJ1-1 and V is TRBV7-3; the D gene is possibly TRBD1 (5 bases). The CDR3 is 14 amino acids. Per the germline V gene, CDR1 is SGHTA and CDR2 is FQGTGA. The V end was cut by 1 base, the J end by 1 base, with 7 bases between. DNA of the CDR3: TGTGCCAGCAGCTTAATGGGGGGGAACACTGAAGCTTTCTTT. Its translation: CASSLMGGNTEAFF.

The chain has TRBV19 and TRBJ2-7; TRBD1 is a possible D gene (6 bases). The CDR3 extends over 13 amino acids. V was shortened by 4 bases and J by 3 bases, with 10 bases between the two germline ends. CDR1 is LNHDA, CDR2 SQIVND, per germline (reference sequence). The CDR3: CASSNLQGYEQYF. The CDR3 bases are TGTGCCAGTAGTAACTTACAGGGCTACGAGCAGTACTTC.

For the CDR3, the DNA is TGTGCCAGCAGCTGGACTAGCGACTCCTACGAGCAGTACTTC. It yields the protein CASSWTSDSYEQYF. V is TRBV6-5 and J is TRBJ2-7; 9 bases are a match to TRBD2. The CDR3 runs 14 residues. Germline V lookup: CDR1 MNHEY, CDR2 SVGAGI. J lost 0 bases, V lost 6 bases, and 3 bases had no gene match.

This clone has only one observation. The CDR3 nucleotides are TGTGCTAGTGGTTTGTCGGGGTCCACTGAAGCTTTCTTT. Its translation is CASGLSGSTEAFF. This chain connects TRBV12-5 to TRBJ1-1, with D unresolved. CDR3 length: 13 residues. Germline values: CDR1 LGHNT, CDR2 FRNRAP. Trimming shortened V by 2 bases and J by 4 bases, and 8 bases separated the two germline ends.

The J gene is TRBJ1-5, the V gene TRBV4-1; tentative D call: TRBD1 (5 bases). The CDR3 is made up of 16 amino acids. Germline V gene lookup returns CDR1 MGHRA and CDR2 YSYEKL. The ends were cut back, 1 base at V and 9 bases at J, with 19 bases in the middle. The CDR3 here is CASSQVFGGGVLPQHF. The CDR3 DNA reads as TGCGCCAGCAGCCAAGTGTTCGGGGGTGGGGTCTTGCCCCAGCATTTT.